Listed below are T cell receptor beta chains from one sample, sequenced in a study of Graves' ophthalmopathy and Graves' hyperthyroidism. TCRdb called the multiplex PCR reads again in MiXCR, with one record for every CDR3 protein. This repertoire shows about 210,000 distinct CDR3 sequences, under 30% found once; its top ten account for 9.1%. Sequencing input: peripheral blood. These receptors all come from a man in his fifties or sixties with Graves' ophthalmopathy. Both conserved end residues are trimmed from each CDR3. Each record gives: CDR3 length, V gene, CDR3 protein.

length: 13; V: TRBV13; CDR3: ASSITSGRRGEQY
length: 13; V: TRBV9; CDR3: ASSVIQGMNTEAF
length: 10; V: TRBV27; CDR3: ASSSRDSEQY
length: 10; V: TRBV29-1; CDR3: SVEGGGTEAS
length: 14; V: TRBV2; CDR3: ASFLSGTSGRGELF
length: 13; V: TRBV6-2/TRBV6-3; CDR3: ASSRPVGVGYGAF
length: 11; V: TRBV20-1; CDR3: SASQLDSYEQY
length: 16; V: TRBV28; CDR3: ASSSVTGTSGVIYEQY
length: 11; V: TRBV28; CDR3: ASSLREADEQY
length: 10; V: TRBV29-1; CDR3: SVKSSPYEQY
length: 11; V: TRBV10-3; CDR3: AIRGGVQETQY
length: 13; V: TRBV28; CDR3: ASSFWGRYNQPQH
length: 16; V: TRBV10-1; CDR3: ASTTGLAGGTGGYEQY
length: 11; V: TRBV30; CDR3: ASPGDRGYEQY
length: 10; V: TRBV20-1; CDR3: SAREGTNTIY
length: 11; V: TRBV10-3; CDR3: AIREDGGNEQY
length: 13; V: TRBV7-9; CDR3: ASRQSTGNTGELF
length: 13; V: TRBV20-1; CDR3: SARDPRGGNQPQH
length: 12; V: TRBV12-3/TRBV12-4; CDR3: ASSLAGGTAEAF
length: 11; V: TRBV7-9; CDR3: ASSLIASYEQY
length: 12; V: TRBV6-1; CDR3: ASRRGKMNTEAF
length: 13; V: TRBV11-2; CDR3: ASSFYGGAAYEQY
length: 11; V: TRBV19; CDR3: ASMKRGIETQY
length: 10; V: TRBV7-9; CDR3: ASSSSGGGQY
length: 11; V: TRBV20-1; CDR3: SARDYTPGEQY
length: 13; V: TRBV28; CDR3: ASSQGSSGANVLT
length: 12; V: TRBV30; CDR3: AWRGGGAVETQY
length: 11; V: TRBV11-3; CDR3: ASSFSDTGELF
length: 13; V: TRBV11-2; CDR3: ASSQRTGSGPPLH
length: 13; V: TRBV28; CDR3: ASSPDGSSYNEQF
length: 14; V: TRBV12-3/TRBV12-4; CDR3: ASSPKTGFGSYEQY
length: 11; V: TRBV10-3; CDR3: AILGQYQETQY
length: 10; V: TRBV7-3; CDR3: ASSEYTGELF
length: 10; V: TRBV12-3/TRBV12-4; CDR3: ASSWIGDEQY
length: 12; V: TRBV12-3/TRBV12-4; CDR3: ASTHFRDRNEQY
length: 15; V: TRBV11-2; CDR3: ASSSITGTEADYGYT
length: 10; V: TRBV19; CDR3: ASSITGVEQY
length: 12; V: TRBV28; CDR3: ASITTTLGYGYT
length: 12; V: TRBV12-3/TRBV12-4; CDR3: ASSPRSLWQPQH
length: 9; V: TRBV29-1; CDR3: SVTVNTEAF
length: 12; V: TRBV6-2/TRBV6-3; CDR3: ASETARLGETQY
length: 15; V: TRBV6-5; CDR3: ASSYSSASGSSYEQY
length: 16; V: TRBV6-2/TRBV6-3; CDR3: ASSTWLDSRGSTGELF
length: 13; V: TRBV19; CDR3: ASSITGAHNQPQH
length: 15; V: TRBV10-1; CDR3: ASSDEPYPEGGETQY
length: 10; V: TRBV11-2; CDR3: ASSLDLGVQY
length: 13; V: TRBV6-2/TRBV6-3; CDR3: ASRGTGMNTGELF
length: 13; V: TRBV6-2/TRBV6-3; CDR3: ASSYSLDSLQGYT
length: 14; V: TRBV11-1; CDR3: ASSKTSGRAGETQY
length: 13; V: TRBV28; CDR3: ASSSAALAKNIQY